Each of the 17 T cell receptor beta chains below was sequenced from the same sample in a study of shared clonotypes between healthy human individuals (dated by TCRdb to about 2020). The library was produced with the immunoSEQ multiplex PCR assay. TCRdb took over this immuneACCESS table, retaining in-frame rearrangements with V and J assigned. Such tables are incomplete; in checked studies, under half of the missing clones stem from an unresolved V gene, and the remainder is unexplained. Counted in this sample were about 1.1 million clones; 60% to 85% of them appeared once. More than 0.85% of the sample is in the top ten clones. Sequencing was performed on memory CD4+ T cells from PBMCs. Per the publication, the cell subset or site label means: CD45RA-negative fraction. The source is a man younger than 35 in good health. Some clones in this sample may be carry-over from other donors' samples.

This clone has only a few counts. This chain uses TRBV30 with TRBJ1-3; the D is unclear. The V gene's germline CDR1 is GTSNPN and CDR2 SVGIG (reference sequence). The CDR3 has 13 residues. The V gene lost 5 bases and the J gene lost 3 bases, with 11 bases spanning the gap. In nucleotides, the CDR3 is TGTGCCTGGGAGAGCTCGAATGGAAACACCATATATTTT. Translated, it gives CAWESSNGNTIYF.

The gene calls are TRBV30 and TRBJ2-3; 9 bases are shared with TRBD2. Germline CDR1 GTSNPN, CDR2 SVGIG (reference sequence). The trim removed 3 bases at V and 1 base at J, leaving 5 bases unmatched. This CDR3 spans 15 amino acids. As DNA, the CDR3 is TGTGCCTGGAGGCCCGGGACTAGCCGCACAGATACGCAGTATTTT. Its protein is CAWRPGTSRTDTQYF. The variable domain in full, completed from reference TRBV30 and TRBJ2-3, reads SQTIHQWPATLVQPVGSPLSLECTVEGTSNPNLYWYRQAAGRGLQLLFYSVGIGQISSEVPQNLSASRPQDRQFILSSKKLLLSDSGFYLCAWRPGTSRTDTQYFGPGTRLTVL.

The CDR3 sequence is CASSRGAGLGVEQFF. The CDR3 region has the DNA TGTGCCAGCAGTCGAGGGGCAGGGCTCGGAGTTGAGCAGTTCTTC. The genes are TRBV27 and TRBJ2-1; D tentatively fits TRBD1 or TRBD2 (5 bases each). The ends were cut back, 5 bases at V and 9 bases at J, with 20 bases in the middle. The CDR3 has 15 residues. CDR1 is MNHEY, CDR2 SMNVEV, per germline (reference sequence).

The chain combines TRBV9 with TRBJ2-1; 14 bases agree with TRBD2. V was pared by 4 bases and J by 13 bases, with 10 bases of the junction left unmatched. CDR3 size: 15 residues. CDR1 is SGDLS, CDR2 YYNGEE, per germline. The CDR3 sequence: CASSLLGTSGSGQFF. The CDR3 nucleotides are TGTGCCAGCAGCCTACTCGGGACTAGCGGGAGCGGACAGTTCTTC.

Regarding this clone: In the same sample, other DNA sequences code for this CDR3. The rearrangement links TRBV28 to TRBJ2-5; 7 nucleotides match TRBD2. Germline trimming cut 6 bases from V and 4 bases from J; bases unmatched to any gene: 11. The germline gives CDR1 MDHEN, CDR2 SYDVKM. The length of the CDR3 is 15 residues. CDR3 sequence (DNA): TGTGCCAGCAGCCCCCCGAGGGGAGGGCTAGAGACCCAGTACTTC. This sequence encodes CASSPPRGGLETQYF.

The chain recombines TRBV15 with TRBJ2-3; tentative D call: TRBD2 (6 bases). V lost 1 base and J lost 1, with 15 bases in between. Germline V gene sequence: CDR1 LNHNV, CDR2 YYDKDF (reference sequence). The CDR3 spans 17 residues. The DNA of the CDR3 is TGTGCCACCAGCAGAGCCTGGGACTTGGGGGGCACAGATACGCAGTATTTT. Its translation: CATSRAWDLGGTDTQYF. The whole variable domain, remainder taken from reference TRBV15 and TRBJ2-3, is DAMVIQNPRYQVTQFGKPVTLSCSQTLNHNVMYWYQQKSSQAPKLLFHYYDKDFNNEADTPDNFQSRRPNTSFCFLDIRSPGLGDTAMYLCATSRAWDLGGTDTQYFGPGTRLTVL.

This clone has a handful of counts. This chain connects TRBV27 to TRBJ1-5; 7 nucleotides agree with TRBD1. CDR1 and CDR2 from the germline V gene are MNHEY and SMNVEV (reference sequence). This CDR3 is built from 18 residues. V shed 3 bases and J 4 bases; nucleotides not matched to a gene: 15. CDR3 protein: CASSFRPSWTGSNQPQHF. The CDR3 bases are TGTGCCAGCAGTTTCAGGCCATCCTGGACAGGTAGTAATCAGCCCCAGCATTTT.

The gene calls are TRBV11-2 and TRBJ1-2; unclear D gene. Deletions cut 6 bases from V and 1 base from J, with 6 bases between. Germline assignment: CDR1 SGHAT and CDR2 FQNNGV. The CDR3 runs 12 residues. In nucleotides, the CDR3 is TGTGCCAGCAGGGGCAGTAACTATGGCTACACCTTC. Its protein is CASRGSNYGYTF.

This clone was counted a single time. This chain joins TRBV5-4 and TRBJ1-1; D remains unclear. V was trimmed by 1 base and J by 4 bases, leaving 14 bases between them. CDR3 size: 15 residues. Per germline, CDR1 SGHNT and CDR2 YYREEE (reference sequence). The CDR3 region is CASSLFGVALTEAFF. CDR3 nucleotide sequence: TGTGCCAGCAGCTTGTTTGGGGTCGCCCTCACTGAAGCTTTCTTT.

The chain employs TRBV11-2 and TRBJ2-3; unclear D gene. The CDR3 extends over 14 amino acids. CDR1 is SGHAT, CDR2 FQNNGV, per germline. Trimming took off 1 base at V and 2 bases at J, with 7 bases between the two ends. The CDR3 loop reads CASSLVRNTDTQYF. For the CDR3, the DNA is TGTGCCAGCAGCTTAGTCCGTAACACAGATACGCAGTATTTT. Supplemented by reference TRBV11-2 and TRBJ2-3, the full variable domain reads EAGVAQSPRYKIIEKRQSVAFWCNPISGHATLYWYQQILGQGPKLLIQFQNNGVVDDSQLPKDRFSAERLKGVDSTLKIQPAKLEDSAVYLCASSLVRNTDTQYFGPGTRLTVL.

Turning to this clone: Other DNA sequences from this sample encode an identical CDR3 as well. The DNA for the CDR3 is TGTGCCAGCAGCTCGGGACTAGCGGGGGTCAATGAGCAGTTCTTC. Translating gives CASSSGLAGVNEQFF. The chain recombines TRBV9 with TRBJ2-1; 14 bases are a match to TRBD2. CDR1 SGDLS and CDR2 YYNGEE come from the germline V gene. V was pared by 4 bases and J by 6 bases, with 3 bases of the junction left unmatched. This CDR3 is built from 15 residues.

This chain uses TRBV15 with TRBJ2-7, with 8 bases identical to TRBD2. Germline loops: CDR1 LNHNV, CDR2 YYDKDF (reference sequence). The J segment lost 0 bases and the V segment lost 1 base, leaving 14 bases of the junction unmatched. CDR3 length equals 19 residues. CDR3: CATSRAQRGGTWSSYEQYF. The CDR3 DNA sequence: TGTGCCACCAGCAGAGCCCAACGGGGGGGGACTTGGAGCTCCTACGAGCAGTACTTC.

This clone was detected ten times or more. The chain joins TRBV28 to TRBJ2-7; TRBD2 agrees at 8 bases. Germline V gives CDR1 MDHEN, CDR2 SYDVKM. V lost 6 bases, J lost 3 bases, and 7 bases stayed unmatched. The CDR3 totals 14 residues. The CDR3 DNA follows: TGTGCCAGCAGCCCCGCCGGGACTAGCTACGAGCAGTACTTC. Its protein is CASSPAGTSYEQYF.

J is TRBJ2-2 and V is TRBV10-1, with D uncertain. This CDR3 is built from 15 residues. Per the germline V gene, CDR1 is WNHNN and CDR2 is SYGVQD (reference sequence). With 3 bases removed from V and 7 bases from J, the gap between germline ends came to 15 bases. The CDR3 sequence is CASSEMSRGGGELFF. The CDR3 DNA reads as TGCGCCAGCAGTGAAATGAGTCGTGGCGGCGGGGAGCTGTTTTTT.

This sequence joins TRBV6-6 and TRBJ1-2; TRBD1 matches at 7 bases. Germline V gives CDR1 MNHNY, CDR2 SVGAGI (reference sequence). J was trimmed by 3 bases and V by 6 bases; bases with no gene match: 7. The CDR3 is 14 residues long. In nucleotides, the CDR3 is TGTGCCAGCAGACAACAGGGGACCCACTATGGCTACACCTTC. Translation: CASRQQGTHYGYTF.

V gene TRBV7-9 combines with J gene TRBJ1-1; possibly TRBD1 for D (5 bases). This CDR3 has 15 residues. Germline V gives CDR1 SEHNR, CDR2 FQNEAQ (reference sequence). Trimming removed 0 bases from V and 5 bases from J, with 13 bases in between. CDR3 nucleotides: TGTGCCAGCAGCTTAGCATTGGGGCCAGGGACTGAAGCTTTCTTT. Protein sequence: CASSLALGPGTEAFF.

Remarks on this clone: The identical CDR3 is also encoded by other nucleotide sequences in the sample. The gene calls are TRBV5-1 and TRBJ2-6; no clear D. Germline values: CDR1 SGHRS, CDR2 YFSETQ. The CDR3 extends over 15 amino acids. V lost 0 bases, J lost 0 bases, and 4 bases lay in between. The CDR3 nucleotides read TGCGCCAGCAGCTTGGGCTACTCTGGGGCCAACGTCCTGACTTTC. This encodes CASSLGYSGANVLTF.